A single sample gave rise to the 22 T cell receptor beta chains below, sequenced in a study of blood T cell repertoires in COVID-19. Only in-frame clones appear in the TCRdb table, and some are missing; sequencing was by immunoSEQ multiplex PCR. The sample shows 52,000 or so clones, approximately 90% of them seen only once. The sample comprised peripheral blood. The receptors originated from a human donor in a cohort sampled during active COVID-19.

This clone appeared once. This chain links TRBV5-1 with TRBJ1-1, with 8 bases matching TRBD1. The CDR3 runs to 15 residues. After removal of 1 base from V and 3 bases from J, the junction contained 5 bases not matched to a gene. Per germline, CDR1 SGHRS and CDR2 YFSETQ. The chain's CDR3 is CASSLRAGGDTEAFF. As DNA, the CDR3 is TGCGCCAGCAGCTTGAGGGCAGGGGGCGACACTGAAGCTTTCTTT.

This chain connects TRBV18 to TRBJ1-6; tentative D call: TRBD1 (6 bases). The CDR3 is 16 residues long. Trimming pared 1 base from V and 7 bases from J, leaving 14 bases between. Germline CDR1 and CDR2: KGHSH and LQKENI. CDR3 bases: TGTGCCAGCTCACCACTGGGGGCAGGGGAAAATTCACCCCTCCACTTT. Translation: CASSPLGAGENSPLHF.

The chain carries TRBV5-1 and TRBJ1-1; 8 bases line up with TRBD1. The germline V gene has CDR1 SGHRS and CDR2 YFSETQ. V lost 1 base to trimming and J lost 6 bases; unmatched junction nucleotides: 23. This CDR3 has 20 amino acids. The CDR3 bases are TGCGCCAGCAGCTTGTGGTATCGGCAGGGGGCGTCAGGTGGGTTTTCTGAAGCTTTCTTT. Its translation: CASSLWYRQGASGGFSEAFF.

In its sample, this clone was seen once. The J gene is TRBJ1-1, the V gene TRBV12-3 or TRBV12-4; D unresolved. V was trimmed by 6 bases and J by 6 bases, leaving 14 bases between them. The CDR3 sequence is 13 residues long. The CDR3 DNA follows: TGTGCCAGCAGAAAACCAGGTCTACCTGAAGCTTTCTTT. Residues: CASRKPGLPEAFF.

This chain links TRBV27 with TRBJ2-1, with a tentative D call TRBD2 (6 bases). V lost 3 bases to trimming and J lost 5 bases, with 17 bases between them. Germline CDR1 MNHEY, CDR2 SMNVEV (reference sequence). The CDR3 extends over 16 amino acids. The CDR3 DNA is TGTGCCAGCAGTTTCTACGCCAAGCGGGCCGACAATGAGCAGTTCTTC. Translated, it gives CASSFYAKRADNEQFF.

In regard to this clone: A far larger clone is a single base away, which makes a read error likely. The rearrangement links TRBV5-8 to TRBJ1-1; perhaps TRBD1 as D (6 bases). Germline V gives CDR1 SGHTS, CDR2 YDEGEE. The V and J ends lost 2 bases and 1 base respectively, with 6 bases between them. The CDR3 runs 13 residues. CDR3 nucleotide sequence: TGTGCCAGCAGCTTCAGGGGGAACACTGAAGCTTTCTTT. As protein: CASSFRGNTEAFF.

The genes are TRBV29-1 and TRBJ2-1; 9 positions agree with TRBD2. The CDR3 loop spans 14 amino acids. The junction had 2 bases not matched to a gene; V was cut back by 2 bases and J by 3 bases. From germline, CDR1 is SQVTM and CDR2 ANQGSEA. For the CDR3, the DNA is TGCAGCGTTGAAAAACTAGCGGGCTACAATGAGCAGTTCTTC. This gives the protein CSVEKLAGYNEQFF.

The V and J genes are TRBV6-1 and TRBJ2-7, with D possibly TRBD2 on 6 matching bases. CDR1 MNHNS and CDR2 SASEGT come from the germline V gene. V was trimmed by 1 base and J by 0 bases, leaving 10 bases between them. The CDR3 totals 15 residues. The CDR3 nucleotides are TGTGCCAGCAGTGAAGAGGAGGGAAGCTCCTACGAGCAGTACTTC. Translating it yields CASSEEEGSSYEQYF.

The CDR3 reads CASSLRDDYGYTF. The CDR3 DNA sequence: TGTGCCAGCAGCCTCCGAGATGACTATGGCTACACCTTC. J is TRBJ1-2 and V is TRBV7-3, with D unresolved. Germline V gene data show CDR1 as SGHTA and CDR2 as FQGTGA. This CDR3 is built from 13 residues. Trimming took 5 bases from V and 3 from J, leaving 10 bases between them.

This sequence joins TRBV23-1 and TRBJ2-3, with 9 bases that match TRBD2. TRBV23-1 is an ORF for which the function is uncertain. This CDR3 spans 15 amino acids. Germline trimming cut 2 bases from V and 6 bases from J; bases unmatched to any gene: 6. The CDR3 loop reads CASSQRGRALDTQYF. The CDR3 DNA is TGCGCCAGCAGTCAACGCGGGAGGGCCCTCGATACGCAGTATTTT.

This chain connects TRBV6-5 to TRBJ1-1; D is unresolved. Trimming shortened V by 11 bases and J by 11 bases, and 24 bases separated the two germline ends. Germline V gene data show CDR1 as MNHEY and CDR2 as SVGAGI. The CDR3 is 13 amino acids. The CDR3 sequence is CAVCSGRTLKAFF. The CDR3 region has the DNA TGTGCCGTTTGTAGCGGGAGAACACTGAAGGCTTTCTTT.

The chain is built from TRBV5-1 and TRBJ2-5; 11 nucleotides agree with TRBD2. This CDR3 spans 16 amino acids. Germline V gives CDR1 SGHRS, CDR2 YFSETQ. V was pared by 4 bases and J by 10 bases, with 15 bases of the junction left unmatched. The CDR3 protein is CASSSLAGGARGGQYF. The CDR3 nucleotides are TGCGCCAGCAGCAGTCTAGCGGGAGGCGCCAGGGGGGGCCAGTACTTC.

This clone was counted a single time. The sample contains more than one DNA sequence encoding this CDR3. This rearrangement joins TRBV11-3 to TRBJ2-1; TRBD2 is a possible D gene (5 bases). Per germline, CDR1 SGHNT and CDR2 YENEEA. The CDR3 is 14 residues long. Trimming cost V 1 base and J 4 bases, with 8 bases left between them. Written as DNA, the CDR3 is TGTGCCAGCAGCTTAGGGACTGAGTACAATGAGCAGTTCTTC. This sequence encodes CASSLGTEYNEQFF.

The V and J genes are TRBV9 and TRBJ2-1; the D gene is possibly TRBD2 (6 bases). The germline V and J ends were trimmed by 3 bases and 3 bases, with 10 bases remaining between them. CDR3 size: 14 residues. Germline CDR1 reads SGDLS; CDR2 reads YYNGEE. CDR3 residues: CASSGLGGYNEQFF. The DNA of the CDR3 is TGTGCCAGCAGCGGACTAGGAGGCTACAATGAGCAGTTCTTC.

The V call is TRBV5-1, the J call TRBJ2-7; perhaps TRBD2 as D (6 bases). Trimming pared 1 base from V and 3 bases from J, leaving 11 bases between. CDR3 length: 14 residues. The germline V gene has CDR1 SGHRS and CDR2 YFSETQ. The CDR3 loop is CASSLYGGDYEQYF. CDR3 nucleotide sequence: TGCGCCAGCAGCTTGTATGGAGGGGACTACGAGCAGTACTTC.

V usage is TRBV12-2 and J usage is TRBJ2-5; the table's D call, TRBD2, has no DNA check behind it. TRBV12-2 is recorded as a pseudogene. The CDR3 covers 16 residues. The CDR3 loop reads CASRLGPRRYQETQYF. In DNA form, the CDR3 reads TGTGCAAGTCGCTTAGGCCCCAGGAGGTACCAAGAGACCCAGTACTTC.

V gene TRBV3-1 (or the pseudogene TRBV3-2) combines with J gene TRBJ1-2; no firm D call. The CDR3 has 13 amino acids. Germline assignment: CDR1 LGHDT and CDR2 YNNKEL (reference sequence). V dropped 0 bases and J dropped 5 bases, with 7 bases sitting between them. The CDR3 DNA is TGTGCCAGCAGCCAAGACGGGATGTATGGCTACACCTTC. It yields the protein CASSQDGMYGYTF.

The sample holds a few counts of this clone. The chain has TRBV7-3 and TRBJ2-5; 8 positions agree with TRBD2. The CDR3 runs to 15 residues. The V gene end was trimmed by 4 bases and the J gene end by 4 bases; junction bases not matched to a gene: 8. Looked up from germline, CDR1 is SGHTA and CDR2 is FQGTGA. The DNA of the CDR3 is TGTGCCAGCAGCTATAGCGGGACCAAGGGAGAGACCCAGTACTTC. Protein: CASSYSGTKGETQYF.

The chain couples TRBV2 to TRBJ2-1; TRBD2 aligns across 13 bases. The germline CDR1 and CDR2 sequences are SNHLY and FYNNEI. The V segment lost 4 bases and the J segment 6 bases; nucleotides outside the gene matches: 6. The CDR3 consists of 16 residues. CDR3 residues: CASSAITSGGANEQFF. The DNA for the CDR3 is TGTGCCAGCAGTGCAATCACTAGCGGGGGGGCCAATGAGCAGTTCTTC.

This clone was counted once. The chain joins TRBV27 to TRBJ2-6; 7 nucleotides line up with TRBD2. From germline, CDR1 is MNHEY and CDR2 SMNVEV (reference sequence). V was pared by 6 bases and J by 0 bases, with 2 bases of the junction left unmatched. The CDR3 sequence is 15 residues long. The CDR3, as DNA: TGTGCCAGCAGGCCGGGAGGCTCTGGGGCCAACGTCCTGACTTTC. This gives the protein CASRPGGSGANVLTF.

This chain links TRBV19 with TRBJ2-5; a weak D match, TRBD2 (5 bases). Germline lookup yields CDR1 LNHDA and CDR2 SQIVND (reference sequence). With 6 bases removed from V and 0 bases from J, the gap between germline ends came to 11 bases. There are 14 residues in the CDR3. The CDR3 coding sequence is TGTGCCAGTAGCGGGATCCAGTACCAAGAGACCCAGTACTTC. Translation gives CASSGIQYQETQYF.

The CDR3 nucleotides read TGTGCCAGCAGCCAAGTTGGTCGGGGGGCGCGGGACTATGGCTACACCTTC. Amino acids: CASSQVGRGARDYGYTF. The chain carries TRBV3-1 (or the pseudogene TRBV3-2) and TRBJ1-2, with a tentative D call TRBD1 (6 bases). The CDR3 contains 17 residues. In germline, CDR1 is LGHDT, CDR2 YNNKEL (reference sequence). Trimming stripped 1 base from V and 3 bases from J, with 18 bases between.